Included here is one T cell receptor beta chain sequence, with context. Its antigen is still unknown. PCR used 60 Vbeta primers and 13 Jbeta primers. Produced via immunoSEQ multiplex PCR; TCRdb's table is partial and in-frame only. The sample has around 88,000 clones, roughly 80% seen once. The sample comes from a study of cytomegalovirus exposure and HLA in healthy donors. CDR1 SGHTA and CDR2 FQGNSA come from the germline V gene. The CDR3 has 13 residues. Between the trimmed V and J ends, which lost 3 bases and 7 bases, there was a span of 12 bases. Study-level findings and limits: A missense variant in DCLRE1C was later tied to TCR beta V- and J-gene trimming. Reportedly, a later analysis found an Asian-associated ancestry cluster had fewer N-insertions than the approximately 600-donor mean.

Sequencing used PBMCs. The TCR was taken from a man aged 50 or older in good health and CMV-seropositive. The rearrangement uses TRBV7-2 and TRBJ1-2; D is unresolved. The CDR3 reads CASSFSQVFGYTF. Here the CDR3 DNA reads TGTGCCAGCAGCTTCTCTCAGGTTTTTGGCTACACCTTC.